These T cell receptor beta chains were read from a single sample in a study of beta chain features in type 1 diabetes. Measured with immunoSEQ multiplex PCR; TCRdb has only the in-frame clones, and not every one. The table has about 150,000 clones, 10% seen once. Sequenced: naive CD4+ T cells from blood. The receptors were gathered from a man between 18 and 29 years old in good health. The CDR3 runs from the conserved cysteine through the conserved F or W. The D gene is left open where the match is weak. A clone size is listed for some rows: how often the clone was seen (once, few, many), or a class if it is expanded.

V,J,D,size,CDR3,DNA
TRBV6-1,TRBJ1-1,.,once,CASSAQKNTEAFF,TGTGCCAGCAGTGCTCAGAAGAACACTGAAGCTTTCTTT
TRBV4-1,TRBJ1-2,.,many,CASSPTGLVGERGYTF,TGCGCCAGCAGCCCCACCGGGTTGGTCGGGGAACGGGGCTACACCTTC
TRBV11-2,TRBJ2-1,TRBD1,.,CASRTRTGSSYNEQFF,TGTGCCAGCAGAACCCGGACAGGCAGCTCCTACAATGAGCAGTTCTTC
TRBV7-6,TRBJ1-2,TRBD1,few,CASSTRDRPYGYTF,TGTGCCAGCAGCACCCGGGACAGACCATATGGCTACACCTTC
TRBV5-8,TRBJ2-1,.,.,CASSIGSGNEYNEQFF,TGTGCCAGCAGCATAGGGTCAGGGAACGAATACAATGAGCAGTTCTTC
TRBV6-6,TRBJ1-1,.,many,CASTNRVSTEAFF,TGTGCCAGCACCAACCGGGTGTCCACTGAAGCTTTCTTT
TRBV4-1,TRBJ2-7,.,few,CASSQEQVLYEQYF,TGCGCCAGCAGCCAAGAACAGGTACTCTACGAGCAGTACTTC
TRBV6-5,TRBJ2-7,.,.,CASSYSGGEQSYEQYF,TGTGCCAGCAGTTACTCAGGCGGGGAGCAGTCCTACGAGCAGTACTTC
TRBV7-2,TRBJ2-1,TRBD2,many,CASSLGVLASSYNEQFF,TGTGCCAGCAGCTTAGGGGTACTAGCGAGCTCCTACAATGAGCAGTTCTTC
TRBV28,TRBJ2-3,TRBD1,few,CASSTQSGTGSLDTQYF,TGTGCCAGCAGTACCCAATCCGGGACAGGGTCACTAGATACGCAGTATTTT
TRBV12-5,TRBJ2-1,TRBD1,many,CASGPGTEYNEQFF,TGTGCTAGTGGTCCTGGGACAGAATACAATGAGCAGTTCTTC
TRBV6-1,TRBJ2-1,.,few,CASSVRAGLGSYNEQFF,TGTGCCAGCAGTGTACGGGCGGGATTGGGGTCCTACAATGAGCAGTTCTTC
TRBV4-1,TRBJ2-7,TRBD2,.,CASSREPGLAGPMGSYEQYF,TGCGCCAGCAGCAGGGAACCGGGACTAGCGGGACCTATGGGCTCCTACGAGCAGTACTTC
TRBV9,TRBJ2-5,.,.,CASSVNRLTQETQYF,TGTGCCAGCAGCGTAAACAGGCTAACTCAAGAGACCCAGTACTTC
TRBV7-2,TRBJ2-1,.,few,CASSLELVPNEQFF,TGTGCCAGCAGCTTGGAACTAGTTCCCAATGAGCAGTTCTTC
TRBV7-2,TRBJ2-3,.,few,CASSVRGLDTQYF,TGTGCCAGCAGCGTGCGGGGTTTAGATACGCAGTATTTT
TRBV7-2,TRBJ2-7,TRBD2,.,CASSSGLAFSYEQYF,TGTGCCAGCAGCTCGGGACTAGCTTTTTCCTACGAGCAGTACTTC
TRBV19,TRBJ1-2,TRBD1,once,CASSARGIGYTF,TGTGCCAGTAGTGCCAGGGGGATTGGCTACACCTTC
TRBV6-5,TRBJ2-7,.,.,CASRSRANSYEQYF,TGTGCCAGCAGATCGCGGGCCAACTCCTACGAGCAGTACTTC
TRBV19,TRBJ2-3,TRBD2,few,CASSIGFGGGLRTDTQYF,TGTGCCAGTAGTATAGGGTTTGGCGGGGGGCTGAGGACAGATACGCAGTATTTT
TRBV4-1,TRBJ2-1,TRBD2,few,CASSQELGLAGPYNEQFF,TGCGCCAGCAGCCAAGAGCTAGGACTAGCGGGACCCTACAATGAGCAGTTCTTC
TRBV6-4,TRBJ2-1,TRBD2,.,CASSPLSGSSGNEQFF,TGTGCCAGCAGTCCCCTTAGCGGGTCGTCGGGCAATGAGCAGTTCTTC
TRBV30,TRBJ2-6,.,.,CAWSAQHSGANVLTF,TGTGCCTGGAGTGCACAACACTCTGGGGCCAACGTCCTGACTTTC
TRBV6-6,TRBJ1-4,TRBD1,few,CASRSGGISEKLFF,TGTGCCAGCAGGTCAGGGGGCATCAGTGAAAAACTGTTTTTT
TRBV18,TRBJ2-2,TRBD1,.,CASSPSGTVNTGELFF,TGTGCCAGCTCACCAAGTGGGACAGTGAACACCGGGGAGCTGTTTTTT
TRBV4-3,TRBJ2-1,TRBD1,.,CASSSTGEAYNEQFF,TGCGCCAGCAGCTCGACAGGGGAGGCCTACAATGAGCAGTTCTTC
TRBV27,TRBJ1-2,.,few,CASSETTGPPTYGYTF,TGTGCCAGCAGCGAAACTACAGGGCCCCCGACCTATGGCTACACCTTC
TRBV7-2,TRBJ2-2,TRBD1,few,CASRPGQGRGFNTGELFF,TGTGCCAGCAGGCCGGGACAGGGGCGGGGTTTTAACACCGGGGAGCTGTTTTTT
TRBV19,TRBJ1-3,TRBD1,.,CASSVTGQGSSGNTIYF,TGTGCCAGTAGCGTAACGGGACAGGGCAGCTCTGGAAACACCATATATTTT
TRBV9,TRBJ2-7,TRBD2,.,CASSVSGGAGEQYF,TGTGCCAGCAGCGTAAGCGGGGGGGCCGGCGAGCAGTACTTC
TRBV21-1,TRBJ2-7,.,few,CASPLVQGPYEQYF,TGTGCCAGCCCTTTGGTGCAGGGCCCCTACGAGCAGTACTTC
TRBV5-1,TRBJ2-5,.,.,CASSEQGQETQYF,TGCGCCAGCAGCGAACAGGGTCAGGAGACCCAGTACTTC
TRBV6-6,TRBJ2-3,TRBD2,many,CASRSGGAGDTQYF,TGTGCCAGCAGGAGCGGGGGGGCAGGAGATACGCAGTATTTT
TRBV6-5,TRBJ2-5,.,.,CASRAETQYF,TGTGCCAGCAGGGCAGAGACCCAGTACTTC
TRBV5-1,TRBJ2-7,TRBD1,.,CASSLGLGQGINEQYF,TGCGCCAGCAGCTTGGGTTTAGGACAGGGTATCAACGAGCAGTACTTC